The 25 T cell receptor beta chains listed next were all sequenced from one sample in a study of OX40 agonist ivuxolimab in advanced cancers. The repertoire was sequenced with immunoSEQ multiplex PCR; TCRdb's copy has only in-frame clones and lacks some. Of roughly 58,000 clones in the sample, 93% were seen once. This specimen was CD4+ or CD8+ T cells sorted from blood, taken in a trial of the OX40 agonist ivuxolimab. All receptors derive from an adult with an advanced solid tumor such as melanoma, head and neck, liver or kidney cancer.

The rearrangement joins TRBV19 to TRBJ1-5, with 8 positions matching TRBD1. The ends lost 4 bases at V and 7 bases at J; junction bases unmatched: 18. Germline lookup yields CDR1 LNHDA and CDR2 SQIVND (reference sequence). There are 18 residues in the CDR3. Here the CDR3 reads CASSTSSDREWLWQPQHF. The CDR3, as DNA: TGTGCCAGTAGTACATCGTCGGACAGGGAATGGCTTTGGCAGCCCCAGCATTTT.

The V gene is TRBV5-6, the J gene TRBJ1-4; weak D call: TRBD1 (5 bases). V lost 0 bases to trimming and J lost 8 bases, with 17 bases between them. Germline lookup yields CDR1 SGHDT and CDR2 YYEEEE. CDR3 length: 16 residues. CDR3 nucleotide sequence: TGTGCCAGCAGCTTGGCCTGGGAAGGGGCCAGGGAAAAACTGTTTTTT. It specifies CASSLAWEGAREKLFF. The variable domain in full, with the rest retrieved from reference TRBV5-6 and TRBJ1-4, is DAGVTQSPTHLIKTRGQQVTLRCSPKSGHDTVSWYQQALGQGPQFIFQYYEEEERQRGNFPDRFSGHQFPNYSSELNVNALLLGDSALYLCASSLAWEGAREKLFFGSGTQLSVL.

CDR3 coding DNA: TGTGCCAGCAGCGAACTAGCGGGCCTCACCGGGGAGCTGTTTTTT. It encodes CASSELAGLTGELFF. The V call is TRBV7-9, the J call TRBJ2-2, with 9 nucleotides matching TRBD2. The CDR3 length is 15 residues. The germline CDR1 and CDR2 sequences are SEHNR and FQNEAQ (reference sequence). After removal of 5 bases from V and 4 bases from J, the junction contained 5 bases not matched to a gene.

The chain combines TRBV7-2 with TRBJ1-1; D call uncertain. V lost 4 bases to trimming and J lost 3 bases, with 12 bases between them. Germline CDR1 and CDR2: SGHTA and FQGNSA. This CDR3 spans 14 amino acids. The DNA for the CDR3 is TGTGCCAGCAGCTCCCCACAGAACTACACTGAAGCTTTCTTT. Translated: CASSSPQNYTEAFF.

CDR3 in amino acids: CASSQDLGFLAGGTGELFF. The DNA of the CDR3 is TGCGCCAGCAGCCAAGATCTGGGTTTTCTAGCGGGAGGCACCGGGGAGCTGTTTTTT. The chain is built from TRBV4-3 and TRBJ2-2; TRBD2 matches at 11 bases. Germline V gene lookup returns CDR1 LGHNA and CDR2 YSLEER. The CDR3 runs to 19 residues. V was pared by 0 bases and J by 4 bases, with 10 bases of the junction left unmatched.

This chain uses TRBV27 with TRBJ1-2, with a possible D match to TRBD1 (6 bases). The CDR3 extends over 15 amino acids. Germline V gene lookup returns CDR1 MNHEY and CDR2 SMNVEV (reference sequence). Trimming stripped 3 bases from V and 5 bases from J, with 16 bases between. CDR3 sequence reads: CASSFGQPGDYGYTF. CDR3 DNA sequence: TGTGCCAGCAGTTTTGGACAGCCTGGCGATTATGGCTACACCTTC.

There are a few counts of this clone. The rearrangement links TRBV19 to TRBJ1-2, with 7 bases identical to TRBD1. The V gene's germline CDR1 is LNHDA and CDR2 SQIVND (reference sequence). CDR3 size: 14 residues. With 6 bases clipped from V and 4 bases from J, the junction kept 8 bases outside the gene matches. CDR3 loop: CASRTVTGSYGYTF. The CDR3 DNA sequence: TGTGCCAGTAGGACGGTGACAGGGAGCTATGGCTACACCTTC.

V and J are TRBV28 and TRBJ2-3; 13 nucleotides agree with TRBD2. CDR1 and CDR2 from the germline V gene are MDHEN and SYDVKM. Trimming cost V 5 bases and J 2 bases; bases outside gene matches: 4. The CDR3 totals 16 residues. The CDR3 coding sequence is TGTGCCAGCAGTGGACTAGCGGGGGTTCTCACAGATACGCAGTATTTT. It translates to CASSGLAGVLTDTQYF.

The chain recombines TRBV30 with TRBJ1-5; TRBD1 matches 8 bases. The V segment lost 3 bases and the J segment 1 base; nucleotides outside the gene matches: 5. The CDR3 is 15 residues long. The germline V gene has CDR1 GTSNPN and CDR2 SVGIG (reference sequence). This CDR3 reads CAWSTGGRSNQPQHF. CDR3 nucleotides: TGTGCCTGGAGCACAGGGGGAAGGAGCAATCAGCCCCAGCATTTT.

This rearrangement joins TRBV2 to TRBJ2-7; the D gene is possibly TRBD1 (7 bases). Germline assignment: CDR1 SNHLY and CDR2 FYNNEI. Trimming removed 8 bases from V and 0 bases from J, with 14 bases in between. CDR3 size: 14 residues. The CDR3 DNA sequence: TGTGCCAGCTCGACAGGGAGGAGCTCCTACGAGCAGTACTTC. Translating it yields CASSTGRSSYEQYF.

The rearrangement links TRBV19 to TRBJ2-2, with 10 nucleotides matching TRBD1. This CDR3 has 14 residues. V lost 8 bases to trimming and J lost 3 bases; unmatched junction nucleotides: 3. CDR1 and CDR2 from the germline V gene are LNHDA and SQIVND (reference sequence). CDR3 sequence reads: CASSGQGYTGELFF. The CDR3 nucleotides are TGTGCCAGTTCGGGACAGGGGTACACCGGGGAGCTGTTTTTT.

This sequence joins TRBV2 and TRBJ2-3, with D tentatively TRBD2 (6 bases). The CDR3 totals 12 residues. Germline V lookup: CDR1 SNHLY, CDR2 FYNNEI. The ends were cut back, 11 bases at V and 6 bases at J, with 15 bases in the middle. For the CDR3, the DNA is TGTGCCCAGGACTATCCCCCCGATACGCAGTATTTT. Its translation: CAQDYPPDTQYF.

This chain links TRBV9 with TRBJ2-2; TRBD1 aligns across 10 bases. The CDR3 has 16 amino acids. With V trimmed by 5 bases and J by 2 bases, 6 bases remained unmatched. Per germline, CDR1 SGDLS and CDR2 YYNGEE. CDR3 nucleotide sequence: TGTGCCAGCAGAGGGACAGGGGAAACCAACACCGGGGAGCTGTTTTTT. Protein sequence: CASRGTGETNTGELFF.

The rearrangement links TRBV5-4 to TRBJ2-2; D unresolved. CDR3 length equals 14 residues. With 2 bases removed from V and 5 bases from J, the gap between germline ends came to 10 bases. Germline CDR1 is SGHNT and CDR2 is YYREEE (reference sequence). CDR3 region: CASSLAAITGELFF. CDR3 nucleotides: TGTGCCAGCAGCTTAGCTGCGATAACCGGGGAGCTGTTTTTT.

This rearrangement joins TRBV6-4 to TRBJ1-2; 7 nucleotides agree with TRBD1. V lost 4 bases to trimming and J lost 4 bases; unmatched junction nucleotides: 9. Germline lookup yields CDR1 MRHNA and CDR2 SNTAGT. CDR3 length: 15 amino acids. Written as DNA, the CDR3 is TGTGCCAGCAGTGTCCGGGGGGACAGCGTCTATGGCTACACCTTC. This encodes CASSVRGDSVYGYTF.

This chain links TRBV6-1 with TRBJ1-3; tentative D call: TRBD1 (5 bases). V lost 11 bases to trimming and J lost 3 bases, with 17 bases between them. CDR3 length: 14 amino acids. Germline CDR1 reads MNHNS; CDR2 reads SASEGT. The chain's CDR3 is CAATRGVDGNTIYF. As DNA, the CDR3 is TGTGCCGCTACCCGGGGGGTGGATGGAAACACCATATATTTT.

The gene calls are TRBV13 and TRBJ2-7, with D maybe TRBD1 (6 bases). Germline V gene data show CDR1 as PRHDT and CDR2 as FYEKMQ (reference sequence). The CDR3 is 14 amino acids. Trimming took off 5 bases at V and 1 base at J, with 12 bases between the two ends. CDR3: CASSLGQNSYEQYF. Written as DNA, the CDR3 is TGTGCCAGCAGCCTCGGACAGAATTCCTACGAGCAGTACTTC.

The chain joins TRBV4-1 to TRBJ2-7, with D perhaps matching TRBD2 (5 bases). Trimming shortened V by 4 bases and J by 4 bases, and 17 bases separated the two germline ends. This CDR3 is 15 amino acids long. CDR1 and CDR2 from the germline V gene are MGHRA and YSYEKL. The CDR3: CASSPRIDGNYEQYF. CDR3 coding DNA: TGCGCCAGCAGCCCGAGGATAGACGGGAATTACGAGCAGTACTTC.

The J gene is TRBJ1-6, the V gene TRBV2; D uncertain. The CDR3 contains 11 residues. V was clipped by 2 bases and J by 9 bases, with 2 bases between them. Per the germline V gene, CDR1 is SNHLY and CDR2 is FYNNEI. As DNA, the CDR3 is TGTGCCAGCAGTGAATCTTCACCCCTCCACTTT. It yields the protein CASSESSPLHF.

This CDR3 reads CASSIVHRDTQYF. The CDR3, as DNA: TGTGCCAGTAGTATAGTTCACAGAGATACGCAGTATTTT. This rearrangement joins TRBV19 to TRBJ2-3, with D unresolved. Germline values: CDR1 LNHDA, CDR2 SQIVND (reference sequence). This CDR3 comprises 13 residues. The V and J ends lost 1 base and 5 bases respectively, with 7 bases between them.

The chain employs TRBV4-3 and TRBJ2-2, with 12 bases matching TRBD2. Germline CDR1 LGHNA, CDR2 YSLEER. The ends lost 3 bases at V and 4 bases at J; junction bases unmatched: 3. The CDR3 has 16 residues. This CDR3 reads CASSQRTSGTTGELFF. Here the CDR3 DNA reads TGCGCCAGCAGCCAGAGGACTAGCGGGACCACCGGGGAGCTGTTTTTT.

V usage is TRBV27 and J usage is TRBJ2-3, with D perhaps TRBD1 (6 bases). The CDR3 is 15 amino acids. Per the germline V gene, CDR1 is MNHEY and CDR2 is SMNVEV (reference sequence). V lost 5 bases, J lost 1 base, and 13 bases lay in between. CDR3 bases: TGTGCCAGCAGTGCCCCGAACAGGGGCACAGATACGCAGTATTTT. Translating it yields CASSAPNRGTDTQYF.

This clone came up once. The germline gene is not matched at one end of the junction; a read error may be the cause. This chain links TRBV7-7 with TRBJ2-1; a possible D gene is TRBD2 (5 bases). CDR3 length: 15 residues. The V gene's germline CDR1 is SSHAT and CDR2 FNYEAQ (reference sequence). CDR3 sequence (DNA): TGTGCTAGCAGCTCGGACTCTGGCTCCTACAATGAGCAGTTCTTC. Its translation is CASSSDSGSYNEQFF.

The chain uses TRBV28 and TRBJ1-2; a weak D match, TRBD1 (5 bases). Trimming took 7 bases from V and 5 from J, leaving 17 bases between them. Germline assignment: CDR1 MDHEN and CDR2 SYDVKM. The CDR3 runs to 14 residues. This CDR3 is CASTVLGDRYGYTF. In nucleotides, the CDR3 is TGTGCCAGCACTGTGCTGGGGGACCGTTATGGCTACACCTTC.

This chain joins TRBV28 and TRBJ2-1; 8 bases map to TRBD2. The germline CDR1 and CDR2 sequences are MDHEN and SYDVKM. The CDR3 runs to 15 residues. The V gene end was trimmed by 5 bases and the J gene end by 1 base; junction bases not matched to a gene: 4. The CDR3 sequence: CASSERELSYNEQFF. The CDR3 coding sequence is TGTGCCAGCAGTGAGCGGGAGTTGTCCTACAATGAGCAGTTCTTC. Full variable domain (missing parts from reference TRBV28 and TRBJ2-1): DVKVTQSSRYLVKRTGEKVFLECVQDMDHENMFWYRQDPGLGLRLIYFSYDVKMKEKGDIPEGYSVSREKKERFSLILESASTNQTSMYLCASSERELSYNEQFFGPGTRLTVL.